This T cell receptor (beta chain) stems from a study of blood T cell repertoires in COVID-19. About the research overall: PBMCs, B-cell-depleted T cells, or T cells provided the cDNA or gDNA that made up the material.

Germline values: CDR1 KGHSH, CDR2 LQKENI. With 3 bases removed from V and 3 bases from J, the gap between germline ends came to 10 bases. This CDR3 is built from 14 residues. Profiled with immunoSEQ multiplex PCR; TCRdb holds only in-frame clones, not every one. Of roughly 150,000 clones listed, approximately 87% are singletons. This TCR was sampled from a man aged 80 or over with acute or convalescent COVID-19. The specimen sequenced was peripheral blood. The chain has TRBV18 and TRBJ2-3, with TRBD2 as a possible D gene (5 bases). The CDR3 coding sequence is TGTGCCAGCTCACCTCTAGCCACAACAGATACGCAGTATTTT. Protein product: CASSPLATTDTQYF.